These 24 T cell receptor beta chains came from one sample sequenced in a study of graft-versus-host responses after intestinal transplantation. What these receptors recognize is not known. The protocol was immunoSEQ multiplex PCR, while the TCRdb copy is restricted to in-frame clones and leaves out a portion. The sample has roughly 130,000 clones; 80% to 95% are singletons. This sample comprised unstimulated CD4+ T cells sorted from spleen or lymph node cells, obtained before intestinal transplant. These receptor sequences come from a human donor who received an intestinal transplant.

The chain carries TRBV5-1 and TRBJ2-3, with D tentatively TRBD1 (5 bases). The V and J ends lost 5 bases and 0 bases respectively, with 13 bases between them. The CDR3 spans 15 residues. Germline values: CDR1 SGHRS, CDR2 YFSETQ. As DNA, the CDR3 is TGCGCCAGCAGTTCATCCCCAGGGAGCACAGATACGCAGTATTTT. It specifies CASSSSPGSTDTQYF. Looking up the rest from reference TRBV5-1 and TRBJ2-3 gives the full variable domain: KAGVTQTPRYLIKTRGQQVTLSCSPISGHRSVSWYQQTPGQGLQFLFEYFSETQRNKGNFPGRFSGRQFSNSRSEMNVSTLELGDSALYLCASSSSPGSTDTQYFGPGTRLTVL.

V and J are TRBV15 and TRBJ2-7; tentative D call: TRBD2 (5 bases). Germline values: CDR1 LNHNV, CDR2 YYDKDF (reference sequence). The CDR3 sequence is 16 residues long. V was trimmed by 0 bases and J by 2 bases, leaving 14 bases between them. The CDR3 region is CATSRETGKPPYEQYF. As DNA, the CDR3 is TGTGCCACCAGCAGAGAAACGGGAAAGCCTCCCTACGAGCAGTACTTC. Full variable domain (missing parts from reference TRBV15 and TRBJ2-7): DAMVIQNPRYQVTQFGKPVTLSCSQTLNHNVMYWYQQKSSQAPKLLFHYYDKDFNNEADTPDNFQSRRPNTSFCFLDIRSPGLGDTAMYLCATSRETGKPPYEQYFGPGTRLTVT.

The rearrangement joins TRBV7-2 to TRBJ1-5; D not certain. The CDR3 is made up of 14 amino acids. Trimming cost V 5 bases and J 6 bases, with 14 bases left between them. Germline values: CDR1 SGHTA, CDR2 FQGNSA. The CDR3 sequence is CASSEIGWGQPQHF. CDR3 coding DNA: TGTGCCAGCAGCGAGATCGGGTGGGGTCAGCCCCAGCATTTT.

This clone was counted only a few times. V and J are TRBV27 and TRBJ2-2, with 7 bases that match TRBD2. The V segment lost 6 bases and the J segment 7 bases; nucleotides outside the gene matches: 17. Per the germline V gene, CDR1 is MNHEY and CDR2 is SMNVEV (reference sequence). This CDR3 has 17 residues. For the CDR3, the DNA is TGTGCCAGCAGCTCCCTGGGGGGGAGGGCCCTCGGCGGGGAGCTGTTTTTT. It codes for CASSSLGGRALGGELFF.

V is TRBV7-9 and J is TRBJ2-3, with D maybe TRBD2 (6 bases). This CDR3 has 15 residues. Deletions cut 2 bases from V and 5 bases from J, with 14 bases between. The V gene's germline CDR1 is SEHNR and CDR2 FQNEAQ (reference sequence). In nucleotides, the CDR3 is TGTGCCAGCAGCTTATGGGAGGACGAGGTAGATACGCAGTATTTT. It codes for CASSLWEDEVDTQYF.

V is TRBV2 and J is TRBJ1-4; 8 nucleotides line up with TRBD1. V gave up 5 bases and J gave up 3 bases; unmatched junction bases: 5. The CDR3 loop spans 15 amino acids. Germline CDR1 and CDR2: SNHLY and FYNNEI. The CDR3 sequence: CASSPDRGSNEKLFF. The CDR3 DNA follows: TGTGCCAGCAGTCCCGACAGGGGATCTAATGAAAAACTGTTTTTT.

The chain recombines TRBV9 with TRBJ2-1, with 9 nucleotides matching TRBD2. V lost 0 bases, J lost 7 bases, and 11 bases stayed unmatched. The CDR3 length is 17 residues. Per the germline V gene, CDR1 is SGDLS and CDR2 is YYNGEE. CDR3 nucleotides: TGTGCCAGCAGCGTAGGACTAGCGGCCCCGACGGGAAATGAGCAGTTCTTC. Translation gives CASSVGLAAPTGNEQFF.

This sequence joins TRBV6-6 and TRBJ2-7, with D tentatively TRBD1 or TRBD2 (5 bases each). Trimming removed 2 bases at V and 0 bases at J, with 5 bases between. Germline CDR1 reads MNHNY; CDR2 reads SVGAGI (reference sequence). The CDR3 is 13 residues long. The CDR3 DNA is TGTGCCAGCAGTTACGGGGGCTCCTACGAGCAGTACTTC. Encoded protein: CASSYGGSYEQYF.

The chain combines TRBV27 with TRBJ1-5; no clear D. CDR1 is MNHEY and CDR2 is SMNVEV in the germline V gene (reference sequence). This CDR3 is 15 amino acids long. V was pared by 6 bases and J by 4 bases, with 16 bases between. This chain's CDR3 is CASSWQAGINQPQHF. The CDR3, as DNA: TGTGCCAGCAGCTGGCAGGCGGGGATTAATCAGCCCCAGCATTTT.

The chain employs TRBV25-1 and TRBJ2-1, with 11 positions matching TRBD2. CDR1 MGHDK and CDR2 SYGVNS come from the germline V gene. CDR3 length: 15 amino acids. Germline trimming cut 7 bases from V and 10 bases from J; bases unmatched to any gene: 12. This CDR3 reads CASKATSGNGFEQFF. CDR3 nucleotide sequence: TGTGCCAGCAAAGCGACTAGCGGGAACGGTTTCGAGCAGTTCTTC.

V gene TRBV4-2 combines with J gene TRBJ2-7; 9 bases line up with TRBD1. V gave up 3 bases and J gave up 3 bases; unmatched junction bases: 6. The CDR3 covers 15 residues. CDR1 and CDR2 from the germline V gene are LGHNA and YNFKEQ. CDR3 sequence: CASSQDDRGIYEQYF. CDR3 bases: TGTGCCAGCAGCCAGGACGACAGGGGGATCTACGAGCAGTACTTC.

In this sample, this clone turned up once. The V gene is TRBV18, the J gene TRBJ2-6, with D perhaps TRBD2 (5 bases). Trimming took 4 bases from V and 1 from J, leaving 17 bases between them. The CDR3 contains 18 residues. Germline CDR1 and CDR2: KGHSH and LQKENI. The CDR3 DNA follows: TGTGCCAGCTCACGCGGGCCCATGACCGATTCTGGGGCCAACGTCCTGACTTTC. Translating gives CASSRGPMTDSGANVLTF.

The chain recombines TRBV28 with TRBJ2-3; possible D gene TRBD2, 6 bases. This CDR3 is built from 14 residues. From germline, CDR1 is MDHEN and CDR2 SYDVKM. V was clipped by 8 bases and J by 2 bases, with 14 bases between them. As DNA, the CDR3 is TGTGCCAGCGCTGGAGGGGTTTACACAGATACGCAGTATTTT. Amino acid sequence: CASAGGVYTDTQYF.

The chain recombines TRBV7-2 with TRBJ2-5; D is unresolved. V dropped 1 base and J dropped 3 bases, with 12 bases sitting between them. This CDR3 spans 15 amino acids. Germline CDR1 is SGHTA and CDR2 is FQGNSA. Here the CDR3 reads CASSLESTKEETQYF. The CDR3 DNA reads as TGTGCCAGCAGCTTAGAATCGACGAAAGAAGAGACCCAGTACTTC. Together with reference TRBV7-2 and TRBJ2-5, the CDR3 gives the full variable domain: GAGVSQSPSNKVTEKGKDVELRCDPISGHTALYWYRQSLGQGLEFLIYFQGNSAPDKSGLPSDRFSAERTGGSVSTLTIQRTQQEDSAVYLCASSLESTKEETQYFGPGTRLLVL.

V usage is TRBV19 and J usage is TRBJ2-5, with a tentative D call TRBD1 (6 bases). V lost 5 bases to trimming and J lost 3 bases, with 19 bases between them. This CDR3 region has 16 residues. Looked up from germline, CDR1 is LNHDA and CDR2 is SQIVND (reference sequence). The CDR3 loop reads CASSRVGTGPKETQYF. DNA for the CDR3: TGTGCCAGTAGTCGCGTCGGCACAGGGCCTAAAGAGACCCAGTACTTC.

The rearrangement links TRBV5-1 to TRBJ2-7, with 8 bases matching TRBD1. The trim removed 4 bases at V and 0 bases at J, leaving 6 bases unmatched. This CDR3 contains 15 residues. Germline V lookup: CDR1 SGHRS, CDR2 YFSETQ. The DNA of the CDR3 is TGCGCCAGCAGCGGGGGGACAGGCGACTCCTACGAGCAGTACTTC. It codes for CASSGGTGDSYEQYF. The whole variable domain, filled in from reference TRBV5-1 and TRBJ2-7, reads KAGVTQTPRYLIKTRGQQVTLSCSPISGHRSVSWYQQTPGQGLQFLFEYFSETQRNKGNFPGRFSGRQFSNSRSEMNVSTLELGDSALYLCASSGGTGDSYEQYFGPGTRLTVT.

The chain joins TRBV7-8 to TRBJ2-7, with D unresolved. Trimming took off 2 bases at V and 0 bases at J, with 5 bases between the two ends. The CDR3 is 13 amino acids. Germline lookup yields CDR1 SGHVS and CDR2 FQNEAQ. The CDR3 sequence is CASSLLDSYEQYF. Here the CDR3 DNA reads TGTGCCAGCAGCTTACTCGACTCCTACGAGCAGTACTTC.

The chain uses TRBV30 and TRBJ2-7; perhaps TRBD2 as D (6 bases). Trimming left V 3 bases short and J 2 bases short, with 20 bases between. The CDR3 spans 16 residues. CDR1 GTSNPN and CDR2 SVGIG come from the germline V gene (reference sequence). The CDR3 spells CAWSRGQTSNAYEQYF. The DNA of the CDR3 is TGTGCCTGGAGCCGGGGCCAAACTAGCAATGCCTACGAGCAGTACTTC.

CDR3 bases: TGTGCCATCGGAGAGGCAGGGTCAAATACGCAGTATTTT. Its translation is CAIGEAGSNTQYF. This sequence joins TRBV10-3 and TRBJ2-3, with TRBD1 as a possible D gene (5 bases). This CDR3 is built from 13 residues. Germline lookup yields CDR1 ENHRY and CDR2 SYGVKD. The V end was cut by 8 bases, the J end by 7 bases, with 16 bases between.

CDR3 sequence (DNA): TGTGCCAGCAGTTACTTCCTAGCGCCCTACACCGGGGAGCTGTTTTTT. Encoded protein: CASSYFLAPYTGELFF. J is TRBJ2-2 and V is TRBV6-5; TRBD2 is a possible D gene (6 bases). CDR3 length: 16 amino acids. Germline lookup yields CDR1 MNHEY and CDR2 SVGAGI. V was shortened by 1 base and J by 3 bases, with 12 bases between the two germline ends.

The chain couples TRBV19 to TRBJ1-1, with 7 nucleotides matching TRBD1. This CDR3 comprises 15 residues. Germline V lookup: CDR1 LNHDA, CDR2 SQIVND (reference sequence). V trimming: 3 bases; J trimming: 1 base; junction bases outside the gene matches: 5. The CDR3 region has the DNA TGTGCCAGTAGTATCGGACAGGAGTGGAACACTGAAGCTTTCTTT. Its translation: CASSIGQEWNTEAFF. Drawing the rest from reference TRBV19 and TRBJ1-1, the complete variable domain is DGGITQSPKYLFRKEGQNVTLSCEQNLNHDAMYWYRQDPGQGLRLIYYSQIVNDFQKGDIAEGYSVSREKKESFPLTVTSAQKNPTAFYLCASSIGQEWNTEAFFGQGTRLTVV.

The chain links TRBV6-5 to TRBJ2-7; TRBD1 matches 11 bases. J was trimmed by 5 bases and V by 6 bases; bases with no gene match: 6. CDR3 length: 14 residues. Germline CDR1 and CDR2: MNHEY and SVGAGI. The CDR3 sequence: CASSRTGGSDEQYF. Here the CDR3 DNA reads TGTGCCAGCAGCAGGACAGGGGGCAGCGACGAGCAGTACTTC.

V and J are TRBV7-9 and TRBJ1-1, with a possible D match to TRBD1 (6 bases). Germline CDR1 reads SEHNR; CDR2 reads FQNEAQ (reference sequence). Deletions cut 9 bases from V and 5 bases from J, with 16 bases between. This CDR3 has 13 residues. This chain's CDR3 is CASEQGLWTEAFF. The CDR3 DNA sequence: TGTGCCAGTGAACAGGGTTTGTGGACTGAAGCTTTCTTT.

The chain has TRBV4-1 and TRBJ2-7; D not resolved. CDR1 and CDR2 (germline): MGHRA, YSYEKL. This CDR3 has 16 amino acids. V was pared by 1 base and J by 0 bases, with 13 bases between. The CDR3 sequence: CASSQGPHKSSYEQYF. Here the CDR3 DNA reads TGCGCCAGCAGCCAAGGCCCCCACAAATCCTCCTACGAGCAGTACTTC.